This TCR beta chain was retrieved from a study of T cell responses to AZD1222 COVID-19 vaccine. The assay was immunoSEQ multiplex PCR, and TCRdb's table has in-frame clones only and misses some. The sample contains approximately 70,000 clones, 88% of which appear only once. Broader study findings: Close to half of spike-specific TCRs reportedly recognize unmutated variant regions. There were vaccine-associated CD4 TCRs across spike, dominant at 160-218 and 743-854.

As regards this clone: Antigen unknown.

The TCR comes from an adult who received the MenACWY meningococcal vaccine as a control. Specimen: peripheral blood, collected 28 days after the second dose of the MenACWY control vaccine.

This chain's CDR3 is CASSPPPEAFF. CDR3 DNA: TGTGCCAGCAGTCCCCCTCCCGAAGCTTTCTTT. The chain carries TRBV12-3 or TRBV12-4 and TRBJ1-1; D is undetermined. The V end lost 5 bases, the J end lost 8 bases, and 9 bases lay between the germline ends. The CDR3 runs to 11 residues.